This T cell receptor beta chain was identified in a study of blood T cell repertoires in COVID-19. Looking at the study overall: Samples taken during acute and convalescent COVID-19 were collected in the United States, Italy and Spain. From T cells, B-cell-depleted T cells, or PBMCs came the material, which was cDNA or gDNA.

This CDR3 has 15 residues. Germline V gives CDR1 SGHAT, CDR2 FQNNGV. Trimming removed 0 bases at V and 1 base at J, with 9 bases between. Original processing methods: Estimation of nucleated cell counts was performed using reference gene primer amplification. This table comes from immunoSEQ multiplex PCR, and its TCRdb copy is limited to in-frame clones, with some not included. That table furnishes V, J and clone size, whereas the DNA furnished D and trimming. The sample records approximately 110,000 clones, about two thirds being singletons. The gene calls are TRBV11-2 and TRBJ1-2; D possibly corresponds to TRBD1 (5 bases). Sequenced: peripheral blood. The clonotype comes from a human donor with acute or convalescent COVID-19. The donor label of this sample is uncertain. CDR3 sequence (DNA): TGTGCCAGCAGCTTAGATGGGGCATATAACTATGGCTACACCTTC. Amino acids: CASSLDGAYNYGYTF.